This TCR beta chain is drawn from a study of T cell changes during pregnancy in multiple sclerosis. The V gene's germline CDR1 is SGDLS and CDR2 YYNGEE. The CDR3 has 15 residues. V was cut by 4 bases and J by 4 bases, with 17 bases left in between. Produced via immunoSEQ multiplex PCR; TCRdb's table is partial and in-frame only. Of roughly 120,000 clones listed, around nine tenths were seen once; the top ten hold about 1.5%. J is TRBJ1-2 and V is TRBV9; possibly TRBD1 for D (5 bases). The sample was peripheral blood, taken in the third trimester of pregnancy. The source is a female donor with multiple sclerosis, enrolled in a pregnancy study. CDR3 bases: TGTGCCAGCAGCCCTCGGGGAGGGGAGGGCTATGGCTACACCTTC. It specifies CASSPRGGEGYGYTF. Based on the CDR3 plus reference TRBV9 and TRBJ1-2, the full variable domain is DSGVTQTPKHLITATGQRVTLRCSPRSGDLSVYWYQQSLDQGLQFLIQYYNGEERAKGNILERFSAQQFPDLHSELNLSSLELGDSALYFCASSPRGGEGYGYTFGSGTRLTVV.